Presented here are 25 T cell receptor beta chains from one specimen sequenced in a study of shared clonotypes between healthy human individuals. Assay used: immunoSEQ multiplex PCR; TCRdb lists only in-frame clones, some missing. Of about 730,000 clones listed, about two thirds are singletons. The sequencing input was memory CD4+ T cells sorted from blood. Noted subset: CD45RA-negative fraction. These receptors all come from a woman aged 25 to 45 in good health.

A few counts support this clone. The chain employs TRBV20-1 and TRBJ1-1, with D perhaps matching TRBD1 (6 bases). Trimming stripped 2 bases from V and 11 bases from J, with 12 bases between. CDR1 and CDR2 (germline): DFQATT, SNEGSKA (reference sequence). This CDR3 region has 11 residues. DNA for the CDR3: TGCAGTGCTAGATCCAGGGGTCGGGCTTTCTTT. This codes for CSARSRGRAFF.

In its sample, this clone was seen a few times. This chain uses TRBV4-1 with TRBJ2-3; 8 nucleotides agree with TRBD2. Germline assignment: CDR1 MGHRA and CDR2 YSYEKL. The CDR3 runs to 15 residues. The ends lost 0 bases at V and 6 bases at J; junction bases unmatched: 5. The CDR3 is CASSQDRRGGDTQYF. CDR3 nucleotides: TGCGCCAGCAGCCAAGATCGTCGGGGGGGGGATACGCAGTATTTT.

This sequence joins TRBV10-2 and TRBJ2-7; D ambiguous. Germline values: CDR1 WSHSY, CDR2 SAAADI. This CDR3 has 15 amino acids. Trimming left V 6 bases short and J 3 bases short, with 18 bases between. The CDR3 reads CASRREYSPLYEQYF. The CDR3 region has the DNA TGCGCCAGCAGAAGAGAATATAGCCCCCTCTACGAGCAGTACTTC.

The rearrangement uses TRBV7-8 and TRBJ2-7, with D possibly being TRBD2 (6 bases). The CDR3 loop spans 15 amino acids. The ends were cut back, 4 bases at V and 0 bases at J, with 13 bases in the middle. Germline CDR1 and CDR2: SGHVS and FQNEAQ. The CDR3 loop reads CASSSVEGSSYEQYF. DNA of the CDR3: TGTGCCAGCAGCTCCGTGGAGGGAAGCTCCTACGAGCAGTACTTC.

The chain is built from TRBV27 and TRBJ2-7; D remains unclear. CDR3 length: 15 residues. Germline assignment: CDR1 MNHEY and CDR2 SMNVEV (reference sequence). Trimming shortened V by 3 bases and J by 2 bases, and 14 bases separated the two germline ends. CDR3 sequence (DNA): TGTGCCAGCAGTTTGGAGTTCGGGCCCACCTACGAGCAGTACTTC. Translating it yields CASSLEFGPTYEQYF.

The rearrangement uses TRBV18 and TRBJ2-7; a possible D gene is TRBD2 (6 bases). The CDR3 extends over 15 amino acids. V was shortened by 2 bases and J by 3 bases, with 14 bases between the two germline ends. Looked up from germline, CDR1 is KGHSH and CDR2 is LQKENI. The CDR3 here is CASSPLNSGGYEQYF. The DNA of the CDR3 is TGTGCCAGCTCACCATTAAATTCCGGGGGCTACGAGCAGTACTTC.

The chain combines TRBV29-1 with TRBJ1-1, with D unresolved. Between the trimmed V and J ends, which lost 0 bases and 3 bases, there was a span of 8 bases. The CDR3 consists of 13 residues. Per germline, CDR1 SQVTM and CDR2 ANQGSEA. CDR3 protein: CSVEEDRYTEAFF. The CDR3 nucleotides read TGCAGCGTTGAAGAGGACCGATACACTGAAGCTTTCTTT.

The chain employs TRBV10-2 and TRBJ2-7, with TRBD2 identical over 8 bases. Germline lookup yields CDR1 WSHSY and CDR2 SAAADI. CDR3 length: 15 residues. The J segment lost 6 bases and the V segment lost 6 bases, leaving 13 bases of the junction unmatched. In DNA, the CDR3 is TGCGCCAGCAGAAGGACTAGCACCCTAAACAGCGAGCAGTACTTC. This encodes CASRRTSTLNSEQYF.

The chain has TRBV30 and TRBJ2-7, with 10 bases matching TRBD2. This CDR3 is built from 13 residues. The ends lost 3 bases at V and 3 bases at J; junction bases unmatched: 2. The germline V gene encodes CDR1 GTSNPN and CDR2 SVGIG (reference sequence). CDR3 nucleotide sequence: TGTGCCTGGAGGAGCGGGAGGGACTACGAGCAGTACTTC. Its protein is CAWRSGRDYEQYF.

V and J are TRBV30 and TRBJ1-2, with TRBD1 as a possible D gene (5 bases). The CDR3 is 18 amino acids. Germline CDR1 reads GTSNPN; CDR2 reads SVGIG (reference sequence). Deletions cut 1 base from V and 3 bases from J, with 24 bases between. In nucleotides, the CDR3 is TGTGCCTGGAGTGGCGTAGTGGGCCGGGACCGAGTTGACTATGGCTACACCTTC. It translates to CAWSGVVGRDRVDYGYTF.

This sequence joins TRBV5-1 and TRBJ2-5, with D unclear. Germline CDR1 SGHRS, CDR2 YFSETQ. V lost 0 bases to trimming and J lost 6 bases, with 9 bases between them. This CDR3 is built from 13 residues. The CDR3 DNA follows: TGCGCCAGCAGCTTGGAAAATCGTCAGACCCAGTACTTC. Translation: CASSLENRQTQYF.

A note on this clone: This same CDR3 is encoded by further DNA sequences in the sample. The CDR3 spells CASSELGGGQPQHF. DNA for the CDR3: TGTGCCAGCAGTGAACTGGGTGGAGGTCAGCCCCAGCATTTT. The chain couples TRBV2 to TRBJ1-5; no definite D call. V was clipped by 2 bases and J by 6 bases, with 11 bases between them. Germline V gene lookup returns CDR1 SNHLY and CDR2 FYNNEI. The CDR3 totals 14 residues.

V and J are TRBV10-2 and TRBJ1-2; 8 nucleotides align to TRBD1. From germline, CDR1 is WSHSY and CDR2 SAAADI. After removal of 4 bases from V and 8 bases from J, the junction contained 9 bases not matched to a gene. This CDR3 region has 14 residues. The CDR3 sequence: CASSAAGTGSGYTF. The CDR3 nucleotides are TGCGCCAGCAGTGCGGCCGGGACAGGTTCCGGCTACACCTTC.

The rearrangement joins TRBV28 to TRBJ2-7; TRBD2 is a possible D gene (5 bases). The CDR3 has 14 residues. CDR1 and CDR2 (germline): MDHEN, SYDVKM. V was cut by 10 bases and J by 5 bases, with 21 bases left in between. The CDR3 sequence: CATSRPPGKNEQYF. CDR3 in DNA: TGTGCCACTAGTCGACCCCCGGGGAAAAACGAGCAGTACTTC.

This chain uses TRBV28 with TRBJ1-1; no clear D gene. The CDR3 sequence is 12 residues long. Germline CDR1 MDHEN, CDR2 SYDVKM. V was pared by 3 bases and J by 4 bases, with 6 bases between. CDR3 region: CASSFSITEAFF. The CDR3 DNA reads TGTGCCAGCAGTTTCTCGATCACTGAAGCTTTCTTT.

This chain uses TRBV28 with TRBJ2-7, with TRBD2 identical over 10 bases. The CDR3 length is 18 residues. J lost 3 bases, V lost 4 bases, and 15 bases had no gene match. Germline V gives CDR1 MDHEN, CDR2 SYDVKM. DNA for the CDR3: TGTGCCAGCAGTTCCCAGGACAGGGCGGTAGCGGGAGGCTACGAGCAGTACTTC. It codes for CASSSQDRAVAGGYEQYF.

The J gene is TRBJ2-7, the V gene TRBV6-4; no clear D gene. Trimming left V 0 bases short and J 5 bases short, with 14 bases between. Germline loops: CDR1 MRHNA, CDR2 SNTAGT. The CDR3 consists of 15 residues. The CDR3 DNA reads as TGTGCCAGCAGTGACTCGATTTCTGCCCCCAACGAGCAGTACTTC. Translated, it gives CASSDSISAPNEQYF.

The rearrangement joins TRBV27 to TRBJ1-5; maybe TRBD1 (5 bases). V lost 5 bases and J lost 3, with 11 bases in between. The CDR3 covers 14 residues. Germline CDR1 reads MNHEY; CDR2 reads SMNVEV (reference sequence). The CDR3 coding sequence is TGTGCCAGCAGTCAGGGATCCTTCAATCAGCCCCAGCATTTT. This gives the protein CASSQGSFNQPQHF.

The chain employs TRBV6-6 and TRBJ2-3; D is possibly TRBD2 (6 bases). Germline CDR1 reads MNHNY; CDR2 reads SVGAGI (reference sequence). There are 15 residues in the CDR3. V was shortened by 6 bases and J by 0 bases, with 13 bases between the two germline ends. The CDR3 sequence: CASRTKRASTDTQYF. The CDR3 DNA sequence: TGTGCCAGCAGAACAAAGCGGGCGAGCACAGATACGCAGTATTTT.

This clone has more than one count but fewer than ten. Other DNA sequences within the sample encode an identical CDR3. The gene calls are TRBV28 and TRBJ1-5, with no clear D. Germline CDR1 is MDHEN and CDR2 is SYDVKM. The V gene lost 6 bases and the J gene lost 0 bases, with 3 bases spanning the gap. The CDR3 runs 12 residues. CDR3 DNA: TGTGCCAGCAGGGGTAGCAATCAGCCCCAGCATTTT. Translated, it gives CASRGSNQPQHF.

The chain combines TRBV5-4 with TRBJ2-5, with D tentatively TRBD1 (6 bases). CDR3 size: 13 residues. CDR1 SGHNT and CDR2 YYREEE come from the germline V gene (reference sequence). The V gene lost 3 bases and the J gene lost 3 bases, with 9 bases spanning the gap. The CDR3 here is CASSSWTEETQYF. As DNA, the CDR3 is TGTGCCAGCAGCTCTTGGACAGAAGAGACCCAGTACTTC.

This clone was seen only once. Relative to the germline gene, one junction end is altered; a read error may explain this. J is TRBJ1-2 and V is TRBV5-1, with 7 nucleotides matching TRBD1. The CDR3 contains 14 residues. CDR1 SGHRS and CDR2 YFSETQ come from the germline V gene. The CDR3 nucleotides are TGTGCCAGCAGTTACGGAACAGGGGATGGAGGCTACACCTTC. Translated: CASSYGTGDGGYTF.

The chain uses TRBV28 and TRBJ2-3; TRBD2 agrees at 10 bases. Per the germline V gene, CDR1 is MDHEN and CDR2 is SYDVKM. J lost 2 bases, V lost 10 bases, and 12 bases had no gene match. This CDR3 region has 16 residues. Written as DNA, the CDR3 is TGTGCCACTTCGACTCTAGCGGGAGTCCCCACAGATACGCAGTATTTT. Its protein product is CATSTLAGVPTDTQYF.

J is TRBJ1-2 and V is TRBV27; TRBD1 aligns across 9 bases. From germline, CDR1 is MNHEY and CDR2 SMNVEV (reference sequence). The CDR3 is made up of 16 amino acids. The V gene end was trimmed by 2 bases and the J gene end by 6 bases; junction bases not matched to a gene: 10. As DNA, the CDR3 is TGTGCCAGCAGTTTAACTCCCGGGACAGGGACAAATGGCTACACCTTC. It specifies CASSLTPGTGTNGYTF.

The CDR3 sequence is CASSQGHYEQYF. The CDR3 coding sequence is TGTGCCAGCAGTCAGGGGCACTACGAGCAGTACTTC. The chain has TRBV28 and TRBJ2-7; TRBD1 might be the D (6 bases). Germline-derived CDR1 and CDR2 are MDHEN and SYDVKM. Trimming removed 5 bases from V and 3 bases from J, with 8 bases in between. This CDR3 has 12 amino acids.